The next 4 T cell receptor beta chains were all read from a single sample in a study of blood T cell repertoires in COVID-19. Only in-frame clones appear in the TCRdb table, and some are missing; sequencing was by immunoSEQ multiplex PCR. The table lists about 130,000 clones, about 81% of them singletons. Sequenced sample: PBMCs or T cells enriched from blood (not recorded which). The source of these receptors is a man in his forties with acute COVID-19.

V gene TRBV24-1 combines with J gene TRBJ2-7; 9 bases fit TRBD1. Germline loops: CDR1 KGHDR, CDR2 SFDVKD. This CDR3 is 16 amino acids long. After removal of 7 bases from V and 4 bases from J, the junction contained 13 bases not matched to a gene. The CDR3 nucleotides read TGTGCCACCAGCGGCGCTGAAAAGACAGGGGGGTACGAGCAGTACTTC. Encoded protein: CATSGAEKTGGYEQYF.

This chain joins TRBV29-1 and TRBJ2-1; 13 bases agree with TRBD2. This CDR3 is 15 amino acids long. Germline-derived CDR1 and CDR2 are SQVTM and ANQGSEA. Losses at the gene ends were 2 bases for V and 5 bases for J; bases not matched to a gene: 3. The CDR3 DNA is TGCAGCGTTGAAAGTGGGACTAGCGGGGACAATGAGCAGTTCTTC. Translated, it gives CSVESGTSGDNEQFF.

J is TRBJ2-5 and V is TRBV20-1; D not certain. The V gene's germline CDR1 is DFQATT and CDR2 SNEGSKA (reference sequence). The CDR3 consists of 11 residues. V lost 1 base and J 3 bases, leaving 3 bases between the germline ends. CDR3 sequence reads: CSARGEETQYF. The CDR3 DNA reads TGCAGTGCTAGAGGAGAAGAGACCCAGTACTTC.

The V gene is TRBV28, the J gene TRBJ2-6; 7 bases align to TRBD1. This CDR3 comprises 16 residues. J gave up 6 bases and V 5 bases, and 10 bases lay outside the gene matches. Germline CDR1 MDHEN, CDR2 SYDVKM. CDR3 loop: CASSLLWTGTANVLTF. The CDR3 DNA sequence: TGTGCCAGCAGTCTCCTATGGACAGGTACGGCCAACGTCCTGACTTTC.